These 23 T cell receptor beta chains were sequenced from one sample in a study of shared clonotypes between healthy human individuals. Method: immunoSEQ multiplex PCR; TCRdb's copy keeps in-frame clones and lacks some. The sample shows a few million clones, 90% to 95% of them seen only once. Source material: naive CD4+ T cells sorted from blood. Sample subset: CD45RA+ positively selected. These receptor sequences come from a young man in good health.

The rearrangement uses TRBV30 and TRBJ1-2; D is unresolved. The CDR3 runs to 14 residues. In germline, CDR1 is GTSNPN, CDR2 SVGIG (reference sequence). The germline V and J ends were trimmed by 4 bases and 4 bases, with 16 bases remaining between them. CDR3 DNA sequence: TGTGCCTGGACCCCCAGAGGGAACAGCTATGGCTACACCTTC. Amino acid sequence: CAWTPRGNSYGYTF.

The CDR3 here is CASRPPSTGKEAEQYF. CDR3 coding DNA: TGTGCCAGCAGGCCCCCCTCGACAGGGAAGGAGGCCGAGCAGTACTTC. The chain joins TRBV25-1 to TRBJ2-7; 7 bases fit TRBD1. The CDR3 extends over 16 amino acids. Germline trimming cut 6 bases from V and 6 bases from J; bases unmatched to any gene: 17. Germline V gene lookup returns CDR1 MGHDK and CDR2 SYGVNS.

The CDR3 DNA follows: TGTGCCAGCAGCTTAGGTGGGAGTGAAATCACAGATACGCAGTATTTT. The encoded protein is CASSLGGSEITDTQYF. The chain has TRBV7-9 and TRBJ2-3; the D gene is possibly TRBD2 (5 bases). CDR1 and CDR2 (germline): SEHNR, FQNEAQ (reference sequence). This CDR3 region has 16 residues. V lost 1 base and J 2 bases, leaving 13 bases between the germline ends.

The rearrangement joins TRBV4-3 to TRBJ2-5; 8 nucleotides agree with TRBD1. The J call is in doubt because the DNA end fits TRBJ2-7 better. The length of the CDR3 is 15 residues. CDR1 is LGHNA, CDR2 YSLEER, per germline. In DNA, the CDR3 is TGCGCCAGCAGCCCCAATAGACAGGGGACCTACGAGCAGTACTTC. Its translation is CASSPNRQGTYEQYF.

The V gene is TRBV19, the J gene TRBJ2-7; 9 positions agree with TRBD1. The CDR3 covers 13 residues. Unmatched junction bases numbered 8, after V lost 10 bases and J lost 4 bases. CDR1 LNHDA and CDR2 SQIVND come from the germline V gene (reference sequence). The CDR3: CATVGQGTYEQYF. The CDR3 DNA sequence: TGTGCCACCGTTGGACAGGGGACGTACGAGCAGTACTTC.

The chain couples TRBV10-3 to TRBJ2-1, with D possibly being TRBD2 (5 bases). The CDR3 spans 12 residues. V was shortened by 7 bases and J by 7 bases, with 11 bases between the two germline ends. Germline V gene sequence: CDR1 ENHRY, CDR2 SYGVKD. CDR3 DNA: TGTGCCATCACGACTATGGGTAATGAGCAGTTCTTC. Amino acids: CAITTMGNEQFF.

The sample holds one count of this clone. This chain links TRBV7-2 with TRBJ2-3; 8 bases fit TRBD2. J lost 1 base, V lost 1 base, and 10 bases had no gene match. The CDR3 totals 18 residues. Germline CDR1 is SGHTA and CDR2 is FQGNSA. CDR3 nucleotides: TGTGCCAGCAGCTTAGGGTGGAGCGGGAGTGAGGGCACAGATACGCAGTATTTT. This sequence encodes CASSLGWSGSEGTDTQYF.

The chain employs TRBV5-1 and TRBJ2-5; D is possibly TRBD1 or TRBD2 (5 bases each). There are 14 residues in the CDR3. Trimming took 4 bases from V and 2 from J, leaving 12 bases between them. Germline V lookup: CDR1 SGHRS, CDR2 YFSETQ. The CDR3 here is CASSRDGSQETQYF. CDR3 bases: TGCGCCAGCAGCCGGGACGGCTCGCAAGAGACCCAGTACTTC.

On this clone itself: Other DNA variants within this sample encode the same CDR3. CDR3 in DNA: TGTGCCAGCAGACCACTAGCGGGAGGCTCCTACGAGCAGTACTTC. This encodes CASRPLAGGSYEQYF. The genes are TRBV6-5 and TRBJ2-7; TRBD2 matches 12 bases. CDR3 length: 15 residues. The V and J ends lost 6 bases and 0 bases, in that order; junction bases with no gene match: 3. CDR1 and CDR2 from the germline V gene are MNHEY and SVGAGI.

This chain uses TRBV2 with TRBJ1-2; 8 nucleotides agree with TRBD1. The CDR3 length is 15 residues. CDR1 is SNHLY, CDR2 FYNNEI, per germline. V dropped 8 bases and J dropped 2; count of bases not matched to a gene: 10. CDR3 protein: CASESQGALNYGYTF. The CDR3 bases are TGTGCCAGCGAGTCCCAGGGGGCCCTAAACTATGGCTACACCTTC.

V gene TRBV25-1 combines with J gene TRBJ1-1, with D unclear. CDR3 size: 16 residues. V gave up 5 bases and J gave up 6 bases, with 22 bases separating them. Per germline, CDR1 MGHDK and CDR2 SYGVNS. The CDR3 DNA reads TGTGCCAGCAGTTTAAGCGGGGTAATCGGTGGGGCTGAAGCTTTCTTT. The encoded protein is CASSLSGVIGGAEAFF. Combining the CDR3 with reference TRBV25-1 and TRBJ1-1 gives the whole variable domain EADIYQTPRYLVIGTGKKITLECSQTMGHDKMYWYQQDPGMELHLIHYSYGVNSTEKGDLSSESTVSRIRTEHFPLTLESARPSHTSQYLCASSLSGVIGGAEAFFGQGTRLTVV.

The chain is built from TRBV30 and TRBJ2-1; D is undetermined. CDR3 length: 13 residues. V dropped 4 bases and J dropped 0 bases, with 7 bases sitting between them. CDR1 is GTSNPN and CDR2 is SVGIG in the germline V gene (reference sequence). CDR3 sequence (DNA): TGTGCCTGGAAGGTCAACTCCTACAATGAGCAGTTCTTC. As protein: CAWKVNSYNEQFF.

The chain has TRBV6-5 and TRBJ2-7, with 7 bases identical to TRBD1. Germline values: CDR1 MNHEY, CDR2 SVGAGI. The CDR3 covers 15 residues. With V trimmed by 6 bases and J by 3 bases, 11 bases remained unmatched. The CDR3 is CASRDKGQKGYEQYF. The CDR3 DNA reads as TGTGCCAGCAGAGATAAGGGACAGAAAGGCTACGAGCAGTACTTC.

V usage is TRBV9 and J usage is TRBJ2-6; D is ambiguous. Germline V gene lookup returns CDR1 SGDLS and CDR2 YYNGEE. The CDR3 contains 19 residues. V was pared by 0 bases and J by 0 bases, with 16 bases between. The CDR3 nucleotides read TGTGCCAGCAGCGTAGCTCAGGAACTTCCCGTCTCTGGGGCCAACGTCCTGACTTTC. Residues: CASSVAQELPVSGANVLTF.

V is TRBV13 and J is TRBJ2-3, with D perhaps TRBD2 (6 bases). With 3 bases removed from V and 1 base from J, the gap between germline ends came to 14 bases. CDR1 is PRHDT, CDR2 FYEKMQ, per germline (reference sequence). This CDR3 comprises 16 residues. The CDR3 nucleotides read TGTGCCAGCAGCTTTCGGACTACTCAAGGCACAGATACGCAGTATTTT. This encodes CASSFRTTQGTDTQYF.

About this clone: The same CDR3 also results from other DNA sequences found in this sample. The CDR3 is CASSLGTANTEAFF. The CDR3 DNA is TGTGCCAGCAGCTTAGGGACCGCGAACACTGAAGCTTTCTTT. The J gene is TRBJ1-1, the V gene TRBV7-9; D gene ambiguous. Germline CDR1 is SEHNR and CDR2 is FQNEAQ (reference sequence). The CDR3 length is 14 residues. The V end lost 1 base, the J end lost 1 base, and 7 bases lay between the germline ends.

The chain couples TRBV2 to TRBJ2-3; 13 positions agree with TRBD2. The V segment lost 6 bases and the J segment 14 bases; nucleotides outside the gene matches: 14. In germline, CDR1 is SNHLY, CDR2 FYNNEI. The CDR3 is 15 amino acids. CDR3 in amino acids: CASSPFGLAGDPGYF. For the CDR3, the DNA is TGTGCCAGCAGCCCGTTCGGACTAGCGGGAGACCCGGGGTATTTT.

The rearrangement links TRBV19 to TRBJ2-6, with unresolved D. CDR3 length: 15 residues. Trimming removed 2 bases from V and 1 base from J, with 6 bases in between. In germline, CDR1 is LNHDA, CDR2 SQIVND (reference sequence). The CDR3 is CASSIIGSGANVLTF. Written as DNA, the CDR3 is TGTGCCAGTAGTATAATCGGGTCTGGGGCCAACGTCCTGACTTTC. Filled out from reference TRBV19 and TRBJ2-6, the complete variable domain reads DGGITQSPKYLFRKEGQNVTLSCEQNLNHDAMYWYRQDPGQGLRLIYYSQIVNDFQKGDIAEGYSVSREKKESFPLTVTSAQKNPTAFYLCASSIIGSGANVLTFGAGSRLTVL.

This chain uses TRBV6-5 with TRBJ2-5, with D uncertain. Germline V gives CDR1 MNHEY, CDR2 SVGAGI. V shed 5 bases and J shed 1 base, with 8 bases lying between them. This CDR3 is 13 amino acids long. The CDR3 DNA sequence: TGTGCCAGCAGTCCGGCCGTCCAAGAGACCCAGTACTTC. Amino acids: CASSPAVQETQYF.

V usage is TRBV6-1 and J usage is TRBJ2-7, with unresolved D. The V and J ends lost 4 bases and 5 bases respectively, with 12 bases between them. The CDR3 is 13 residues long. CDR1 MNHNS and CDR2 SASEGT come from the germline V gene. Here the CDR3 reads CASSGPSRDEQYF. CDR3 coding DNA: TGTGCCAGCAGTGGCCCTTCAAGGGACGAGCAGTACTTC.

The CDR3 DNA reads as TGTGCCAGCTCAGCAGGACAGGGGGACACTGAAGCTTTCTTT. Amino acids: CASSAGQGDTEAFF. The V gene is TRBV18, the J gene TRBJ1-1, with 10 bases identical to TRBD1. Germline V gene sequence: CDR1 KGHSH, CDR2 LQKENI. J lost 3 bases, V lost 5 bases, and 3 bases had no gene match. The CDR3 runs 14 residues.

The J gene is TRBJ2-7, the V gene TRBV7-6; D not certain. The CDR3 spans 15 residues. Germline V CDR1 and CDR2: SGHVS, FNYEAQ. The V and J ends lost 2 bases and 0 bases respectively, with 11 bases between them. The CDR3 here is CASSLTDDASYEQYF. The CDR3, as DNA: TGTGCCAGCAGCTTAACTGACGACGCCTCCTACGAGCAGTACTTC.

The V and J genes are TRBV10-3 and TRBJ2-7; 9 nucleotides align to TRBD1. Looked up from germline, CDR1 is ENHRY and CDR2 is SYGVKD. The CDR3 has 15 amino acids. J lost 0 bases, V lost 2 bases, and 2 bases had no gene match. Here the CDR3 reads CAISEGTGNSYEQYF. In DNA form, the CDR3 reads TGTGCCATCAGTGAGGGGACAGGGAACTCCTACGAGCAGTACTTC.